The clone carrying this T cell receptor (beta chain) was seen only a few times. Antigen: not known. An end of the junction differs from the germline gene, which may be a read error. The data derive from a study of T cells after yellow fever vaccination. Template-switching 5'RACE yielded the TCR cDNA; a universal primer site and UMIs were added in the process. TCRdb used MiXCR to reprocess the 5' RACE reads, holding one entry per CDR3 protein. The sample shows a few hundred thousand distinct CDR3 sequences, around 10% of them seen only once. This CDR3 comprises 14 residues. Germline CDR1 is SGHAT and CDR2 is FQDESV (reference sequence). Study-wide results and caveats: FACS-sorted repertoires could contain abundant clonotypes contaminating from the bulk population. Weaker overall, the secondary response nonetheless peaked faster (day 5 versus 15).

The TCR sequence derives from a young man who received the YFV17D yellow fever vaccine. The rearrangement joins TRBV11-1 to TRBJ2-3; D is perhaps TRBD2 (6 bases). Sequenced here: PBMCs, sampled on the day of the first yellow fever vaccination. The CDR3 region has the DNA TGTGCCAGCAGCCTAGCGATTGGGGGGGATACGCAGTATTTT. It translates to CASSLAIGGDTQYF.